The 22 T cell receptor beta chains below come from one sample, sequenced in a study of post-analysis software for immune sequencing data. Study outcomes and limitations: Patients showed TRBV5-6, TRBV5-1 and TRBV20-1 among roughly 5 TRBV segments more frequent than in controls.

Unique-molecular-identifier-tagged TCR beta cDNA libraries were used. Via MiXCR, TCRdb re-called the PCR reads, giving one row per CDR3 protein. The sample consists of more than 350,000 distinct CDR3 sequences, approximately 39% of them appearing once. These receptors lack a known antigen. The sample taken for sequencing was blood. These TCRs come from a girl aged 2-10 years with multiple sclerosis.

This chain links TRBV6-1 with TRBJ1-2; possibly TRBD1 for D (6 bases). This CDR3 contains 14 residues. Trimming removed 6 bases from V and 5 bases from J, with 16 bases in between. Germline V CDR1 and CDR2: MNHNS, SASEGT. The CDR3 spells CASSGAGEIYGYTF. CDR3 bases: TGTGCCAGCAGCGGGGCAGGGGAGATATATGGCTACACCTTC.

This clonotype was detected a few times. One junction end does not reproduce the germline sequence, and a read error may be involved. CDR3 loop: CASSYSPTPTGFGETQYF. The CDR3 DNA sequence: TGTGCCAGCAGCTACTCCCCCACCCCGACAGGGTTTGGAGAGACCCAGTACTTC. The rearrangement links TRBV6-5 to TRBJ2-5; 7 positions agree with TRBD1. This CDR3 spans 18 amino acids. Germline V lookup: CDR1 MNHEY, CDR2 SVGAGI.

V and J are TRBV20-1 and TRBJ2-1; TRBD2 might be the D (5 bases). Germline V gene sequence: CDR1 DFQATT, CDR2 SNEGSKA (reference sequence). This CDR3 is 16 amino acids long. V was cut by 1 base and J by 2 bases, with 15 bases left in between. The CDR3 nucleotides read TGCAGTGCTAGAGCCCGGGGAGTGGCCCCCTACAATGAGCAGTTCTTC. Translated, it gives CSARARGVAPYNEQFF.

The V and J genes are TRBV28 and TRBJ1-6; 7 bases agree with TRBD1. The CDR3 runs to 17 residues. Looked up from germline, CDR1 is MDHEN and CDR2 is SYDVKM. V trimming: 3 bases; J trimming: 8 bases; junction bases outside the gene matches: 13. For the CDR3, the DNA is TGTGCCAGCAGTTTGTCCAGGGGGGCGTTTCGGGATTCACCCCTCCACTTT. Its protein product is CASSLSRGAFRDSPLHF.

V and J are TRBV12-3 or TRBV12-4 and TRBJ2-1, with 11 positions matching TRBD2. J was trimmed by 10 bases and V by 3 bases; bases with no gene match: 23. The length of the CDR3 is 20 residues. CDR3: CASSFRGAVGASGRIGEQFF. The CDR3 DNA sequence: TGTGCCAGCAGTTTTAGGGGGGCGGTAGGGGCTAGCGGGAGGATTGGAGAGCAGTTCTTC.

The chain employs TRBV20-1 and TRBJ2-1; D is possibly TRBD2 (5 bases). CDR1 is DFQATT, CDR2 SNEGSKA, per germline (reference sequence). The CDR3 covers 14 residues. The ends were cut back, 3 bases at V and 4 bases at J, with 13 bases in the middle. The CDR3 bases are TGCAGTGCTAGTAAAGAGGGCGAGTACAATGAGCAGTTCTTC. Amino acids: CSASKEGEYNEQFF.

The chain combines TRBV6-1 with TRBJ2-1, with 8 bases that match TRBD1. With V trimmed by 8 bases and J by 3 bases, 12 bases remained unmatched. The germline gives CDR1 MNHNS, CDR2 SASEGT. There are 16 residues in the CDR3. DNA for the CDR3: TGTGCCAGCCCCCTTGCCGGACAGGGATACTACAATGAGCAGTTCTTC. Amino acid sequence: CASPLAGQGYYNEQFF.

This chain connects TRBV7-6 to TRBJ2-3, with no clear D. The CDR3 is 10 amino acids. Germline V gives CDR1 SGHVS, CDR2 FNYEAQ. V was cut by 8 bases and J by 4 bases, with 4 bases left in between. CDR3 region: CASGSDTQYF. The CDR3 bases are TGTGCCAGCGGATCAGATACGCAGTATTTT.

The chain is built from TRBV28 and TRBJ1-2, with D uncertain. Germline V gene lookup returns CDR1 MDHEN and CDR2 SYDVKM. The length of the CDR3 is 15 residues. Deletions cut 1 base from V and 0 bases from J, with 9 bases between. The CDR3 loop reads CASSLSGPSNYGYTF. The CDR3 DNA reads TGTGCCAGCAGTTTATCAGGCCCTTCTAACTATGGCTACACCTTC.

The sample holds a few counts of this clonotype. The V and J genes are TRBV2 and TRBJ1-2, with TRBD1 matching over 11 bases. The CDR3 has 16 residues. Per germline, CDR1 SNHLY and CDR2 FYNNEI. Unmatched junction bases numbered 14, after V lost 4 bases and J lost 10 bases. CDR3 sequence reads: CASSVRTGGAAFAYTF. CDR3 DNA: TGTGCCAGCAGTGTTAGGACAGGGGGCGCGGCTTTTGCCTACACCTTC.

A few counts support this clonotype. This chain connects TRBV30 to TRBJ1-1; D uncertain. V lost 8 bases and J 0 bases, leaving 19 bases between the germline ends. The CDR3 is made up of 15 amino acids. CDR1 and CDR2 from the germline V gene are GTSNPN and SVGIG (reference sequence). The CDR3 loop reads CALYLGDYMNTEAFF. CDR3 nucleotide sequence: TGTGCCCTCTACCTCGGAGACTACATGAACACTGAAGCTTTCTTT.

This clonotype was picked up a small number of times. V and J are TRBV7-9 and TRBJ2-7; 10 positions agree with TRBD1. Germline V gene lookup returns CDR1 SEHNR and CDR2 FQNEAQ (reference sequence). CDR3 length: 14 residues. J lost 5 bases, V lost 5 bases, and 6 bases had no gene match. CDR3: CASSLLTGGHEQYF. The CDR3 DNA reads as TGTGCCAGCAGCCTACTGACAGGGGGCCACGAGCAGTACTTC.

V and J are TRBV5-6 and TRBJ1-1; D gene uncertain. CDR1 is SGHDT and CDR2 is YYEEEE in the germline V gene. V was shortened by 0 bases and J by 3 bases, with 9 bases between the two germline ends. CDR3 length: 14 residues. DNA for the CDR3: TGTGCCAGCAGCTTGGTAGTGGGAGACACTGAAGCTTTCTTT. This encodes CASSLVVGDTEAFF. The full variable domain, its missing parts supplied by reference TRBV5-6 and TRBJ1-1, is DAGVTQSPTHLIKTRGQQVTLRCSPKSGHDTVSWYQQALGQGPQFIFQYYEEEERQRGNFPDRFSGHQFPNYSSELNVNALLLGDSALYLCASSLVVGDTEAFFGQGTRLTVV.

There are many counts of this clonotype. The gene calls are TRBV20-1 and TRBJ2-1; perhaps D is TRBD1 or TRBD2 (5 bases each). There are 14 residues in the CDR3. CDR1 is DFQATT, CDR2 SNEGSKA, per germline (reference sequence). V lost 6 bases to trimming and J lost 7 bases, with 19 bases between them. The CDR3 DNA reads as TGCAGTGCGCAATGGGGACCCACAATGAATGAGCAGTTCTTC. This sequence encodes CSAQWGPTMNEQFF.

The chain recombines TRBV27 with TRBJ2-3, with D uncertain. The V gene lost 4 bases and the J gene lost 4 bases, with 9 bases spanning the gap. Germline assignment: CDR1 MNHEY and CDR2 SMNVEV (reference sequence). The CDR3 has 13 residues. Here the CDR3 DNA reads TGTGCCAGCAGTTCCCCTCAAGCAGATACGCAGTATTTT. This gives the protein CASSSPQADTQYF.

The chain combines TRBV20-1 with TRBJ2-5; D perhaps matches TRBD2 (5 bases). The ends were cut back, 1 base at V and 1 base at J, with 10 bases in the middle. Germline values: CDR1 DFQATT, CDR2 SNEGSKA (reference sequence). This CDR3 has 14 amino acids. CDR3 amino acids: CSARVRAVQETQYF. Written as DNA, the CDR3 is TGCAGTGCTAGAGTGAGGGCGGTCCAAGAGACCCAGTACTTC.

CDR3 coding DNA: TGCGCCAGCAGCCAAACTACAGGAATGCTCGGCGAGCAGTACTTC. Translation gives CASSQTTGMLGEQYF. The rearrangement uses TRBV5-1 and TRBJ2-7, with D perhaps matching TRBD1 (5 bases). Looked up from germline, CDR1 is SGHRS and CDR2 is YFSETQ. This CDR3 contains 15 residues. Deletions cut 4 bases from V and 6 bases from J, with 20 bases between.

The chain employs TRBV29-1 and TRBJ2-1; D is possibly TRBD2 (5 bases). Trimming cost V 7 bases and J 7 bases, with 20 bases left between them. CDR1 is SQVTM and CDR2 is ANQGSEA in the germline V gene. CDR3 length: 14 amino acids. The CDR3 DNA sequence: TGCAGCGGGTTACTAGTCGGGAAGGGAAATGAGCAGTTCTTC. Its protein is CSGLLVGKGNEQFF.

The chain links TRBV29-1 to TRBJ1-1; 7 nucleotides agree with TRBD1. This CDR3 comprises 13 residues. Germline V gene data show CDR1 as SQVTM and CDR2 as ANQGSEA. J was trimmed by 4 bases and V by 8 bases; bases with no gene match: 10. DNA of the CDR3: TGCAGCACTGACAGGGCTTTGGGCACTGAAGCTTTCTTT. Translating it yields CSTDRALGTEAFF.

The V gene is TRBV24-1, the J gene TRBJ2-3; 11 bases fit TRBD2. From germline, CDR1 is KGHDR and CDR2 SFDVKD. The CDR3 has 17 amino acids. The V segment lost 3 bases and the J segment 2 bases; nucleotides outside the gene matches: 6. CDR3 residues: CATSDAGLAEPTDTQYF. The CDR3 DNA sequence: TGTGCCACCAGTGATGCGGGACTAGCGGAACCCACAGATACGCAGTATTTT.

This clonotype was detected only a few times. This rearrangement joins TRBV6-2 or TRBV6-3 to TRBJ2-7; 9 nucleotides align to TRBD2. Germline V gene sequence: CDR1 MNHEY, CDR2 SVGEGT. The trim removed 3 bases at V and 1 base at J, leaving 19 bases unmatched. The CDR3 has 20 amino acids. The CDR3 sequence is CASSYDGVAGALGGSYEQYF. CDR3 in DNA: TGTGCCAGCAGTTATGATGGAGTAGCGGGAGCCTTGGGTGGATCCTACGAGCAGTACTTC.

This clonotype was detected a few times. The gene calls are TRBV5-1 and TRBJ2-3; 10 nucleotides line up with TRBD2. This CDR3 has 15 residues. Losses at the gene ends were 4 bases for V and 4 bases for J; bases not matched to a gene: 6. Germline V gene lookup returns CDR1 SGHRS and CDR2 YFSETQ. CDR3 amino acids: CASSERGGLADTQYF. In nucleotides, the CDR3 is TGCGCCAGCAGCGAGCGGGGGGGGCTGGCAGATACGCAGTATTTT.